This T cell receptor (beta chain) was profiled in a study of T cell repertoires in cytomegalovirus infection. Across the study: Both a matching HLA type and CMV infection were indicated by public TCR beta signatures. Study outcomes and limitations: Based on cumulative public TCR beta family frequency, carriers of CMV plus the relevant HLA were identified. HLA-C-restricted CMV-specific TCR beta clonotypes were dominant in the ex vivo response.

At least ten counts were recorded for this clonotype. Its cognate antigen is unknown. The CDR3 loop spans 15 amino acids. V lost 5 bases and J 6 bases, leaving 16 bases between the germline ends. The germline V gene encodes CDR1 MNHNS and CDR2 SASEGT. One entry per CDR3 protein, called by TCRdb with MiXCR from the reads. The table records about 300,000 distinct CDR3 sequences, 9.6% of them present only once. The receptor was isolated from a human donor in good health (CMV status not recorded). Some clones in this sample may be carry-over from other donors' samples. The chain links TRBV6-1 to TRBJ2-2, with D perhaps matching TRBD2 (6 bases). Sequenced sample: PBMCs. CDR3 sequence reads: CASSSLSGISGELFF. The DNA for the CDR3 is TGTGCCAGCAGTTCTCTTAGCGGTATTTCCGGGGAGCTGTTTTTT.